A single sample is the source of the 3 T cell receptor beta chains below, sequenced in a study of early T cells in non-severe SARS-CoV-2 infection (dated by TCRdb to about 2021). The receptor library was made with 5' RACE. Sequencing used a NextSeq 500. TCRdb reworked the public reads: Q25 trimming with fastp, MiXCR clone assembly, productive beta chains retained. Under each unique CDR3 protein, matching rows form one entry showing the most common genes and DNA. Counted in this sample were about 90,000 distinct CDR3 sequences; roughly 12% of them appeared once. About 4.6% of the sample goes to the ten largest clones. The sequences come from whole blood, collected at baseline. These receptors were obtained from an adult who was a healthcare worker with PCR-confirmed SARS-CoV-2 infection or an uninfected control (not recorded which).

This clonotype is labeled as large. The rearrangement uses TRBV2 and TRBJ2-1, with 7 bases matching TRBD2. The germline V gene has CDR1 SNHLY and CDR2 FYNNEI. The V segment lost 1 base and the J segment 7 bases; nucleotides outside the gene matches: 7. CDR3 length: 15 amino acids. CDR3 sequence: CASSEGSGTGNEQFF. The CDR3 DNA sequence: TGTGCCAGCAGTGAAGGAAGCGGGACGGGAAATGAGCAGTTCTTC. Supplemented by reference TRBV2 and TRBJ2-1, the full variable domain reads EPEVTQTPSHQVTQMGQEVILRCVPISNHLYFYWYRQILGQKVEFLVSFYNNEISEKSEIFDDQFSVERPDGSNFTLKIRSTKLEDSAMYFCASSEGSGTGNEQFFGPGTRLTVL.

V is TRBV20-1 and J is TRBJ2-3, with 9 bases lining up with TRBD2. This CDR3 region has 14 residues. The V gene end was trimmed by 4 bases and the J gene end by 2 bases; junction bases not matched to a gene: 4. The germline V gene has CDR1 DFQATT and CDR2 SNEGSKA (reference sequence). The CDR3 bases are TGCAGTGCTACCCCGGGACTAGCCACAGATACGCAGTATTTT. Its translation is CSATPGLATDTQYF.

The J gene is TRBJ2-3, the V gene TRBV7-9; D is undetermined. V lost 3 bases and J 4 bases, leaving 11 bases between the germline ends. The CDR3 totals 14 residues. Germline V gene data show CDR1 as SEHNR and CDR2 as FQNEAQ (reference sequence). This CDR3 is CASSFWIEADTQYF. In DNA form, the CDR3 reads TGTGCCAGCAGCTTTTGGATAGAAGCAGATACGCAGTATTTT.